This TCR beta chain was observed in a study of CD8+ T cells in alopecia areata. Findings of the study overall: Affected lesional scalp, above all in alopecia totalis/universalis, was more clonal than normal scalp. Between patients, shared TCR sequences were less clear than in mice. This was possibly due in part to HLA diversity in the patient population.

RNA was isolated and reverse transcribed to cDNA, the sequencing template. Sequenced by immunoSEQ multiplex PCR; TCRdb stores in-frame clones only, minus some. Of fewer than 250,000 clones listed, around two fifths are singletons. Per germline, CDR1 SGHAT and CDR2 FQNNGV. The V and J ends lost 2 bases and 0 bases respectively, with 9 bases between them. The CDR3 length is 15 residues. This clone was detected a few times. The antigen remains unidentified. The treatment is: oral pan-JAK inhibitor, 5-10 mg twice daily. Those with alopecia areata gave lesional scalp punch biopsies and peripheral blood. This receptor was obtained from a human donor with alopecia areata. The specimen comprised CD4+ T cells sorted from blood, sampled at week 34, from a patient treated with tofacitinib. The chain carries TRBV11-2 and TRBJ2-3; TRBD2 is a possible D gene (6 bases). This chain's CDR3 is CASSLRGDSTDTQYF. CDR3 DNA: TGTGCCAGCAGCTTACGCGGGGATAGCACAGATACGCAGTATTTT. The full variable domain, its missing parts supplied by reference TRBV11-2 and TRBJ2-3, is EAGVAQSPRYKIIEKRQSVAFWCNPISGHATLYWYQQILGQGPKLLIQFQNNGVVDDSQLPKDRFSAERLKGVDSTLKIQPAKLEDSAVYLCASSLRGDSTDTQYFGPGTRLTVL.